This T cell receptor (beta chain) was obtained from a study of blood T cell repertoires in COVID-19. Germline V gene sequence: CDR1 ENHRY, CDR2 SYGVKD. The CDR3 has 14 amino acids. V lost 4 bases, J lost 3 bases, and 6 bases stayed unmatched. Libraries were prepared by immunoSEQ multiplex PCR; TCRdb keeps only in-frame clonotypes and omits some of them. The top ten clones hold 13% of a sample with under 300,000 clones, 65% to 90% of them seen once. Sequenced material: peripheral blood. The source of this sequence is a human donor in a cohort sampled during active COVID-19. The chain links TRBV10-3 to TRBJ2-7; 7 bases align to TRBD1. This CDR3 reads CAISAVDRDYEQYF. In nucleotides, the CDR3 is TGTGCCATCAGTGCCGTCGACAGGGACTACGAGCAGTACTTC.